One and the same sample provided the 7 T cell receptor beta chains below, sequenced in a study of control samples from healthy donors and cancer patients. Some clones are missing from TCRdb's copy, which holds only in-frame ones; the method was immunoSEQ multiplex PCR. In the table there are around 72,000 clones, roughly 84% of which are singletons. Sequences were obtained from blood. These TCRs come from a man in his fifties in good health.

By share, this clone counts as medium-sized. This rearrangement joins TRBV9 to TRBJ1-2; D unclear. Germline V lookup: CDR1 SGDLS, CDR2 YYNGEE. V lost 3 bases and J lost 8, with 8 bases in between. The CDR3 runs 11 residues. CDR3 sequence (DNA): TGTGCCAGCAGCGATCCCACGGGCTACACCTTC. As protein: CASSDPTGYTF.

The count of this clone is one. The rearrangement uses TRBV11-2 and TRBJ2-7; tentatively, D is TRBD1 (5 bases). The V gene's germline CDR1 is SGHAT and CDR2 FQNNGV. Trimming cost V 3 bases and J 6 bases, with 9 bases left between them. The CDR3 covers 12 residues. CDR3 bases: TGTGCCAGCAGCTTTGACAGCGCCGAGCAGTACTTC. Translating gives CASSFDSAEQYF.

The rearrangement links TRBV7-2 to TRBJ2-7; no reliable D call. Trimming shortened V by 5 bases and J by 5 bases, and 4 bases separated the two germline ends. In germline, CDR1 is SGHTA, CDR2 FQGNSA. The CDR3 covers 10 residues. The CDR3 spells CASSGNEQYF. CDR3 sequence (DNA): TGTGCCAGCAGCGGCAACGAGCAGTACTTC.

V and J are TRBV5-1 and TRBJ2-7; a possible D gene is TRBD1 (5 bases). The CDR3 loop spans 12 amino acids. CDR1 SGHRS and CDR2 YFSETQ come from the germline V gene. The V end lost 7 bases, the J end lost 0 bases, and 8 bases lay between the germline ends. CDR3 DNA: TGCGCCAGCCAGGACACCTCCTACGAGCAGTACTTC. Its translation is CASQDTSYEQYF. The full variable domain, its missing parts supplied by reference TRBV5-1 and TRBJ2-7, is KAGVTQTPRYLIKTRGQQVTLSCSPISGHRSVSWYQQTPGQGLQFLFEYFSETQRNKGNFPGRFSGRQFSNSRSEMNVSTLELGDSALYLCASQDTSYEQYFGPGTRLTVT.

This chain connects TRBV15 to TRBJ2-5; a weak D match, TRBD2 (6 bases). The germline gives CDR1 LNHNV, CDR2 YYDKDF (reference sequence). The V and J ends lost 1 base and 3 bases respectively, with 12 bases between them. The CDR3 spans 15 residues. CDR3 sequence: CATSRVATSEETQYF. In DNA, the CDR3 is TGTGCCACCAGCAGAGTCGCGACTAGTGAAGAGACCCAGTACTTC.

This chain connects TRBV28 to TRBJ2-2; 9 nucleotides line up with TRBD2. The CDR3 is 17 residues long. Germline V gene lookup returns CDR1 MDHEN and CDR2 SYDVKM. Trimming took 7 bases from V and 3 from J; bases not matched to a gene: 12. CDR3 sequence reads: CASTSSLTSGYTGELFF. CDR3 nucleotide sequence: TGTGCCAGCACCTCTTCCTTGACTAGCGGATACACCGGGGAGCTGTTTTTT.

The chain employs TRBV30 and TRBJ2-3, with D unresolved. The CDR3 totals 14 residues. Trimming took 2 bases from V and 2 from J, leaving 11 bases between them. Germline V CDR1 and CDR2: GTSNPN, SVGIG (reference sequence). The CDR3 bases are TGTGCCTGGAGTAGCACGAGACTCACAGATACGCAGTATTTT. Translated: CAWSSTRLTDTQYF. The whole variable domain, filled in from reference TRBV30 and TRBJ2-3, reads SQTIHQWPATLVQPVGSPLSLECTVEGTSNPNLYWYRQAAGRGLQLLFYSVGIGQISSEVPQNLSASRPQDRQFILSSKKLLLSDSGFYLCAWSSTRLTDTQYFGPGTRLTVL.